Below are 29 T cell receptor beta chains sequenced from a single sample in a study of blood T cell repertoires in COVID-19. Profiled with immunoSEQ multiplex PCR; TCRdb holds only in-frame clones, not every one. The sample includes about 270,000 clones, more than 75% of them seen just once. The source material was PBMCs or T cells enriched from blood (not recorded which). The receptor set was obtained from a woman aged 18-29 years who had recovered from COVID-19.

The chain carries TRBV9 and TRBJ1-4; D gene unclear. The CDR3 spans 16 residues. V dropped 1 base and J dropped 2 bases, with 12 bases sitting between them. Germline lookup yields CDR1 SGDLS and CDR2 YYNGEE. CDR3 residues: CASSVSPVLTNEKLFF. As DNA, the CDR3 is TGTGCCAGCAGCGTAAGCCCTGTACTGACTAATGAAAAACTGTTTTTT. Drawing the rest from reference TRBV9 and TRBJ1-4, the complete variable domain is DSGVTQTPKHLITATGQRVTLRCSPRSGDLSVYWYQQSLDQGLQFLIQYYNGEERAKGNILERFSAQQFPDLHSELNLSSLELGDSALYFCASSVSPVLTNEKLFFGSGTQLSVL.

The rearrangement links TRBV7-2 to TRBJ2-2; TRBD2 might be the D (7 bases). V lost 5 bases to trimming and J lost 3 bases, with 13 bases between them. This CDR3 has 15 amino acids. The V gene's germline CDR1 is SGHTA and CDR2 FQGNSA. As DNA, the CDR3 is TGTGCCAGCAGCCGGGGGGCGGGGGACACCGGGGAGCTGTTTTTT. Protein: CASSRGAGDTGELFF.

CDR3 sequence (DNA): TGTGCCAGTGCTTGGTCAGGGTTTGAAAAACTGTTTTTT. It codes for CASAWSGFEKLFF. The rearrangement links TRBV27 to TRBJ1-4; possibly TRBD1 for D (5 bases). The CDR3 length is 13 residues. In germline, CDR1 is MNHEY, CDR2 SMNVEV (reference sequence). V lost 9 bases to trimming and J lost 7 bases, with 15 bases between them.

The rearrangement links TRBV9 to TRBJ1-3; 7 bases line up with TRBD1. This CDR3 is 16 amino acids long. Germline CDR1 reads SGDLS; CDR2 reads YYNGEE. The ends lost 3 bases at V and 1 base at J; junction bases unmatched: 7. The CDR3 spells CASSAHRGGSGNTIYF. In nucleotides, the CDR3 is TGTGCCAGCAGCGCACACAGGGGTGGATCTGGAAACACCATATATTTT.

The CDR3 bases are TGTGCCAGCAGTTACGAGGACATTCAGGGCTACACCTTC. It encodes CASSYEDIQGYTF. The rearrangement links TRBV6-2 or TRBV6-3 to TRBJ1-2, with D perhaps matching TRBD1 (5 bases). This CDR3 comprises 13 residues. Germline lookup yields CDR1 MNHEY and CDR2 SVGEGT. Trimming took 2 bases from V and 8 from J, leaving 12 bases between them.

This clone was seen once. V usage is TRBV12-5 and J usage is TRBJ2-5; 7 nucleotides line up with TRBD2. CDR1 and CDR2 from the germline V gene are LGHNT and FRNRAP. The CDR3 consists of 16 residues. After removal of 0 bases from V and 3 bases from J, the junction contained 7 bases not matched to a gene. CDR3 loop: CASGLVVQAGEETQYF. In nucleotides, the CDR3 is TGTGCTAGTGGTTTGGTAGTTCAGGCGGGGGAAGAGACCCAGTACTTC.

V and J are TRBV9 and TRBJ2-7, with unresolved D. Germline V gives CDR1 SGDLS, CDR2 YYNGEE. The CDR3 length is 15 residues. Trimming shortened V by 4 bases and J by 3 bases, and 17 bases separated the two germline ends. The CDR3 is CASSPYRLGLYEQYF. CDR3 DNA sequence: TGTGCCAGCAGCCCCTACAGATTGGGTCTCTACGAGCAGTACTTC.

The rearrangement joins TRBV9 to TRBJ2-7; 8 bases match TRBD2. Germline V gene lookup returns CDR1 SGDLS and CDR2 YYNGEE. The CDR3 runs to 16 residues. With 3 bases clipped from V and 4 bases from J, the junction kept 12 bases outside the gene matches. As DNA, the CDR3 is TGTGCCAGCAGCGCGGGAGGGCCGTCGGGGGCGTACGAGCAGTACTTC. This sequence encodes CASSAGGPSGAYEQYF.

This clone was observed a few times. The chain couples TRBV7-9 to TRBJ1-1; possible D gene TRBD1, 6 bases. The CDR3 contains 14 residues. V lost 2 bases and J lost 1, with 8 bases in between. In germline, CDR1 is SEHNR, CDR2 FQNEAQ (reference sequence). CDR3 sequence: CASSLSGANTEAFF. Here the CDR3 DNA reads TGTGCCAGCAGCTTATCAGGGGCGAACACTGAAGCTTTCTTT.

In this sample, this clone turned up once. The V and J genes are TRBV7-2 and TRBJ1-2; 10 bases fit TRBD1. CDR3 length equals 15 residues. CDR1 SGHTA and CDR2 FQGNSA come from the germline V gene. Trimming removed 5 bases from V and 9 bases from J; junction bases left unmatched: 12. CDR3 residues: CASSPSTTGGGRYTF. CDR3 DNA: TGTGCCAGCAGCCCCAGCACGACAGGGGGCGGTCGCTACACCTTC.

V usage is TRBV7-9 and J usage is TRBJ2-7, with TRBD1 matching 7 bases. Looked up from germline, CDR1 is SEHNR and CDR2 is FQNEAQ (reference sequence). The CDR3 is 16 residues long. Germline trimming cut 5 bases from V and 6 bases from J; bases unmatched to any gene: 16. In DNA form, the CDR3 reads TGTGCCAGCAGCCAATTGACAGGGCAGAGGGTTAGCGAGCAGTACTTC. Translation gives CASSQLTGQRVSEQYF. The entire variable domain, with the rest obtained from reference TRBV7-9 and TRBJ2-7, is as follows: DTGVSQNPRHKITKRGQNVTFRCDPISEHNRLYWYRQTLGQGPEFLTYFQNEAQLEKSRLLSDRFSAERPKGSFSTLEIQRTEQGDSAMYLCASSQLTGQRVSEQYFGPGTRLTVT.

The chain is built from TRBV2 and TRBJ1-3; the match to TRBD1 covers 7 bases. Germline CDR1 reads SNHLY; CDR2 reads FYNNEI. The CDR3 is 13 residues long. J gave up 3 bases and V 6 bases, and 2 bases lay outside the gene matches. As DNA, the CDR3 is TGTGCCAGCAGCGACAGGGTTGGAAACACCATATATTTT. Residues: CASSDRVGNTIYF.

The chain's CDR3 is CASSTGGAQLTDNEQFF. CDR3 nucleotide sequence: TGTGCCAGTAGTACAGGGGGCGCCCAATTAACTGACAATGAGCAGTTCTTC. The chain is built from TRBV19 and TRBJ2-1; 8 bases line up with TRBD1. Germline V gene lookup returns CDR1 LNHDA and CDR2 SQIVND (reference sequence). The CDR3 contains 17 residues. The junction had 13 bases not matched to a gene; V was cut back by 4 bases and J by 5 bases.

This clone was detected a few times. This chain uses TRBV5-4 with TRBJ2-7; TRBD1 agrees at 7 bases. The CDR3 covers 14 residues. Germline trimming cut 1 base from V and 5 bases from J; bases unmatched to any gene: 6. CDR1 SGHNT and CDR2 YYREEE come from the germline V gene (reference sequence). The CDR3 coding sequence is TGTGCCAGCAGCTTGCGACAGGGTTTTGACGAGCAGTACTTC. It encodes CASSLRQGFDEQYF.

This chain links TRBV4-1 with TRBJ2-1; TRBD2 matches at 9 bases. V lost 0 bases to trimming and J lost 8 bases; unmatched junction nucleotides: 8. The CDR3 spans 16 residues. Germline V gene data show CDR1 as MGHRA and CDR2 as YSYEKL. Here the CDR3 DNA reads TGCGCCAGCAGCCAAGAAGGGACTAGCAGGGCCCATGAGCAGTTCTTC. This translates into CASSQEGTSRAHEQFF.

The V gene is TRBV18, the J gene TRBJ1-1; no clear D. The germline V gene has CDR1 KGHSH and CDR2 LQKENI. V was trimmed by 4 bases and J by 0 bases, leaving 12 bases between them. The CDR3 loop spans 15 amino acids. CDR3 DNA sequence: TGTGCCAGCTCACTAGAGACGGGGATGAACACTGAAGCTTTCTTT. Its translation: CASSLETGMNTEAFF.

The CDR3 sequence: CASSERTDANEKLFF. CDR3 DNA sequence: TGTGCCAGCAGCGAACGGACAGACGCTAATGAAAAACTGTTTTTT. This chain connects TRBV9 to TRBJ1-4; possibly TRBD1 for D (6 bases). Germline V gene lookup returns CDR1 SGDLS and CDR2 YYNGEE. This CDR3 comprises 15 residues. Trimming removed 3 bases from V and 3 bases from J, with 12 bases in between.

The V and J genes are TRBV7-9 and TRBJ1-2; no definite D call. The length of the CDR3 is 13 residues. Trimming took 5 bases from V and 2 from J, leaving 9 bases between them. From germline, CDR1 is SEHNR and CDR2 FQNEAQ (reference sequence). DNA for the CDR3: TGTGCCAGCAGCCCGACACGGAACTATGGCTACACCTTC. The encoded protein is CASSPTRNYGYTF. Based on the CDR3 plus reference TRBV7-9 and TRBJ1-2, the full variable domain is DTGVSQNPRHKITKRGQNVTFRCDPISEHNRLYWYRQTLGQGPEFLTYFQNEAQLEKSRLLSDRFSAERPKGSFSTLEIQRTEQGDSAMYLCASSPTRNYGYTFGSGTRLTVV.

The chain carries TRBV28 and TRBJ1-2; TRBD1 aligns across 7 bases. Germline values: CDR1 MDHEN, CDR2 SYDVKM. Trimming removed 2 bases from V and 7 bases from J; junction bases left unmatched: 10. The length of the CDR3 is 15 residues. The CDR3 sequence: CASSLDQGVVFGYTF. The CDR3 DNA reads as TGTGCCAGCAGTTTAGACCAGGGGGTGGTTTTTGGCTACACCTTC.

The chain combines TRBV7-9 with TRBJ1-2, with D unclear. CDR3 length equals 14 residues. Trimming removed 7 bases at V and 5 bases at J, with 17 bases between. Germline CDR1 reads SEHNR; CDR2 reads FQNEAQ (reference sequence). The CDR3, as DNA: TGTGCCAGCACCTCCGGGATCGGACCTTATGGCTACACCTTC. Protein: CASTSGIGPYGYTF.

The V and J genes are TRBV5-5 and TRBJ2-7; D is perhaps TRBD1 (5 bases). Germline assignment: CDR1 SGHKS and CDR2 YYEKEE (reference sequence). Trimming took off 7 bases at V and 1 base at J, with 12 bases between the two ends. The CDR3 extends over 13 amino acids. CDR3 region: CASGLTASYEQYF. The CDR3, as DNA: TGTGCCAGCGGGTTGACAGCTTCCTACGAGCAGTACTTC.

The J gene is TRBJ1-6, the V gene TRBV3-1 (or the pseudogene TRBV3-2); D possibly corresponds to TRBD1 (6 bases). The CDR3 consists of 14 residues. V was trimmed by 1 base and J by 9 bases, leaving 10 bases between them. Germline CDR1 is LGHDT and CDR2 is YNNKEL (reference sequence). The chain's CDR3 is CASSQVGAGSPLHF. The DNA for the CDR3 is TGTGCCAGCAGCCAAGTGGGGGCGGGTTCACCCCTCCACTTT.

The V gene is TRBV7-9, the J gene TRBJ1-2; D is undetermined. Germline lookup yields CDR1 SEHNR and CDR2 FQNEAQ (reference sequence). V shed 5 bases and J shed 2 bases, with 15 bases lying between them. This CDR3 comprises 15 residues. The CDR3 coding sequence is TGTGCCAGCAGCCCACGGACGGGGAGAAACTATGGCTACACCTTC. Translation: CASSPRTGRNYGYTF.

The rearrangement joins TRBV12-5 to TRBJ1-1; a weak D match, TRBD1 (6 bases). CDR1 and CDR2 from the germline V gene are LGHNT and FRNRAP. Trimming cost V 7 bases and J 0 bases, with 12 bases left between them. The CDR3 is 14 residues long. The CDR3 bases are TGTGCTAGTGCCGGCAACAGGGTGAACACTGAAGCTTTCTTT. This encodes CASAGNRVNTEAFF.

In this sample, this clone turned up a few times. This rearrangement joins TRBV7-9 to TRBJ1-5; TRBD1 matches 7 bases. V gave up 5 bases and J gave up 6 bases; unmatched junction bases: 16. In germline, CDR1 is SEHNR, CDR2 FQNEAQ (reference sequence). CDR3 length: 17 amino acids. The CDR3 sequence is CASSELGGRGKSQPQHF. CDR3 DNA: TGTGCCAGCAGCGAGCTGGGGGGCAGGGGGAAGAGTCAGCCCCAGCATTTT.

This clone showed up just a few times. The rearrangement links TRBV30 to TRBJ1-1; D is unresolved. CDR1 is GTSNPN and CDR2 is SVGIG in the germline V gene (reference sequence). V gave up 4 bases and J gave up 1 base, with 13 bases separating them. This CDR3 comprises 14 residues. The CDR3 nucleotides read TGTGCCTGGACCTCCGACAAGACGAACACTGAAGCTTTCTTT. Protein product: CAWTSDKTNTEAFF. Variable domain in full (rest from reference TRBV30 and TRBJ1-1): SQTIHQWPATLVQPVGSPLSLECTVEGTSNPNLYWYRQAAGRGLQLLFYSVGIGQISSEVPQNLSASRPQDRQFILSSKKLLLSDSGFYLCAWTSDKTNTEAFFGQGTRLTVV.

This chain links TRBV7-9 with TRBJ2-5, with a weak D call TRBD2 (5 bases). V was clipped by 3 bases and J by 2 bases, with 7 bases between them. The CDR3 runs 13 residues. CDR1 is SEHNR, CDR2 FQNEAQ, per germline (reference sequence). This CDR3 reads CASSFPGQETQYF. CDR3 sequence (DNA): TGTGCCAGCAGCTTCCCGGGACAAGAGACCCAGTACTTC.

The rearrangement uses TRBV7-9 and TRBJ2-3; 9 bases are a match to TRBD2. CDR3 length equals 15 residues. Germline-derived CDR1 and CDR2 are SEHNR and FQNEAQ (reference sequence). The ends lost 5 bases at V and 1 base at J; junction bases unmatched: 4. Here the CDR3 reads CASSQTSGRTDTQYF. The DNA of the CDR3 is TGTGCCAGCAGCCAGACTAGCGGCCGCACAGATACGCAGTATTTT.

The chain recombines TRBV10-2 with TRBJ1-5; possibly TRBD1 for D (6 bases). Germline CDR1 and CDR2: WSHSY and SAAADI. CDR3 size: 15 residues. The V gene lost 4 bases and the J gene lost 6 bases, with 16 bases spanning the gap. In DNA, the CDR3 is TGCGCCAGCAGTGTCTCGAACAGGGTCAGTCAGCCCCAGCATTTT. This translates into CASSVSNRVSQPQHF.